Below, one T cell receptor beta chain is given with its context. The data stem from a study of blood T cell repertoires in COVID-19. Sequencing was performed with immunoSEQ multiplex PCR; in TCRdb, only in-frame clones are kept and a portion is missing. The table has roughly 300,000 clones, about 90% seen once. The CDR3 spans 13 residues. The V and J ends lost 4 bases and 4 bases, in that order; junction bases with no gene match: 2. Germline V lookup: CDR1 SNHLY, CDR2 FYNNEI. This chain links TRBV2 with TRBJ2-3; 7 positions match TRBD1. The receptor comes from a woman aged 25 to 39 with COVID-19, enrolled during active disease. The sequencing sample was made of peripheral blood. Here the CDR3 reads CASSVGQADTQYF. The CDR3 region has the DNA TGTGCCAGCAGTGTTGGACAGGCAGATACGCAGTATTTT.